The 26 T cell receptor beta chains below come from one sample, sequenced in a study of blood T cell repertoires in COVID-19. The protocol was immunoSEQ multiplex PCR, while the TCRdb copy is restricted to in-frame clones and leaves out a portion. Of about 140,000 clones listed, 84% are singletons. Sequencing used peripheral blood. These TCRs come from a man aged 25 to 45 with COVID-19, enrolled during active disease.

The chain is built from TRBV7-6 and TRBJ1-5; TRBD1 matches at 9 bases. CDR3 size: 18 residues. Germline V gene data show CDR1 as SGHVS and CDR2 as FNYEAQ. The V and J ends lost 2 bases and 6 bases, in that order; junction bases with no gene match: 14. CDR3 protein: CASSLFPSRDREGQPQHF. CDR3 DNA sequence: TGTGCCAGCAGCTTATTCCCCAGCAGGGACAGGGAGGGTCAGCCCCAGCATTTT.

This clone was observed a single time. The chain combines TRBV7-2 with TRBJ1-6, with a possible D match to TRBD1 (6 bases). The CDR3 has 15 residues. Germline V gene lookup returns CDR1 SGHTA and CDR2 FQGNSA. V was pared by 0 bases and J by 10 bases, with 13 bases between. CDR3 sequence: CASSLASQGKSPLHF. The CDR3 region has the DNA TGTGCCAGCAGCTTAGCGTCACAGGGTAAATCACCCCTCCACTTT.

The chain carries TRBV24-1 and TRBJ2-3, with 8 bases fitting TRBD2. The length of the CDR3 is 14 residues. Germline trimming cut 11 bases from V and 6 bases from J; bases unmatched to any gene: 12. Germline CDR1 is KGHDR and CDR2 is SFDVKD. As DNA, the CDR3 is TGTGCCATTTCAACGCGGGAGGCACAGGATACGCAGTATTTT. Translated, it gives CAISTREAQDTQYF.

CDR3 DNA: TGTGCCAGCAGCTTGTCCTCCCTAGACTATGGCTACACCTTC. This translates into CASSLSSLDYGYTF. The rearrangement joins TRBV5-4 to TRBJ1-2; D is unclear. Trimming stripped 1 base from V and 3 bases from J, with 10 bases between. Germline CDR1 is SGHNT and CDR2 is YYREEE (reference sequence). CDR3 length equals 14 residues.

The chain combines TRBV12-3 or TRBV12-4 with TRBJ2-7; D ambiguous. The V and J ends lost 4 bases and 5 bases respectively, with 9 bases between them. This CDR3 is built from 12 residues. CDR3: CASSSTYDEQYF. CDR3 DNA sequence: TGTGCCAGCAGTTCAACTTACGACGAGCAGTACTTC.

This rearrangement joins TRBV6-5 to TRBJ1-1; a possible D gene is TRBD1 (5 bases). Germline V lookup: CDR1 MNHEY, CDR2 SVGAGI. V lost 10 bases and J lost 1, with 13 bases in between. The CDR3 has 13 amino acids. The CDR3 is CATAGGSNTEAFF. The CDR3 DNA is TGTGCCACCGCCGGGGGGTCGAACACTGAAGCTTTCTTT.

This clone was seen just once. The V call is TRBV18, the J call TRBJ2-1; possibly TRBD2 for D (5 bases). CDR1 KGHSH and CDR2 LQKENI come from the germline V gene. V lost 3 bases and J 5 bases, leaving 14 bases between the germline ends. The length of the CDR3 is 15 residues. The CDR3 bases are TGTGCCAGCTCACCCCCCTCTTTGCGGGACAATGAGCAGTTCTTC. Translation gives CASSPPSLRDNEQFF.

This clone appeared a single time. Other nucleotide sequences in the sample specify the same CDR3. The chain has TRBV11-2 and TRBJ2-5, with 13 bases identical to TRBD2. Per the germline V gene, CDR1 is SGHAT and CDR2 is FQNNGV. The ends lost 5 bases at V and 2 bases at J; junction bases unmatched: 5. The CDR3 length is 16 residues. CDR3 sequence reads: CASSRRTSGGQETQYF. The DNA for the CDR3 is TGTGCCAGCAGCCGGAGGACTAGCGGGGGACAAGAGACCCAGTACTTC.

The genes are TRBV7-3 and TRBJ2-1; 7 bases are shared with TRBD2. This CDR3 is 14 amino acids long. CDR1 SGHTA and CDR2 FQGTGA come from the germline V gene. The J segment lost 6 bases and the V segment lost 5 bases, leaving 7 bases of the junction unmatched. Written as DNA, the CDR3 is TGTGCCAGCAGCGGAGGGGAGGGAGGCAATGAGCAGTTCTTC. Translating it yields CASSGGEGGNEQFF.

The genes are TRBV24-1 and TRBJ2-1; TRBD1 might be the D (5 bases). The CDR3 extends over 14 amino acids. The germline V gene encodes CDR1 KGHDR and CDR2 SFDVKD. V dropped 3 bases and J dropped 4 bases, with 9 bases sitting between them. CDR3 region: CATSDPAGYNEQFF. The CDR3 DNA reads as TGTGCCACCAGTGATCCTGCAGGGTACAATGAGCAGTTCTTC.

CDR3 protein: CASSSGRTDTQYF. The DNA of the CDR3 is TGTGCCAGCAGCTCCGGGAGAACAGATACGCAGTATTTT. This sequence joins TRBV5-6 and TRBJ2-3, with D tentatively TRBD2 (6 bases). Trimming left V 3 bases short and J 3 bases short, with 8 bases between. CDR3 length equals 13 residues. Per the germline V gene, CDR1 is SGHDT and CDR2 is YYEEEE.

The chain couples TRBV6-5 to TRBJ2-7, with TRBD2 matching over 10 bases. The CDR3 runs 14 residues. CDR1 and CDR2 (germline): MNHEY, SVGAGI. The J segment lost 4 bases and the V segment lost 5 bases, leaving 5 bases of the junction unmatched. CDR3 protein: CASSLSGRSYEQYF. In nucleotides, the CDR3 is TGTGCCAGCAGTCTTAGCGGGAGGTCGTACGAGCAGTACTTC.

This clone has more than one count but fewer than ten. The rearrangement uses TRBV10-3 and TRBJ1-2; the match to TRBD1 covers 7 bases. The CDR3 covers 12 residues. Germline CDR1 reads ENHRY; CDR2 reads SYGVKD. V lost 7 bases, J lost 7 bases, and 6 bases stayed unmatched. The CDR3 DNA is TGTGCCATCACTGGGACAGCCATTGGCTACACCTTC. This gives the protein CAITGTAIGYTF.

This clone was detected a few times. In the same sample, other DNA sequences code for this CDR3. The genes are TRBV19 and TRBJ1-5; D is undetermined. The CDR3 spans 13 residues. The V and J ends lost 3 bases and 5 bases respectively, with 8 bases between them. Germline loops: CDR1 LNHDA, CDR2 SQIVND (reference sequence). DNA of the CDR3: TGTGCCAGTAGTATCCAGGCCCATCAGCCCCAGCATTTT. It yields the protein CASSIQAHQPQHF.

The V and J genes are TRBV25-1 and TRBJ2-2, with 8 bases that match TRBD1. The CDR3 consists of 14 residues. J gave up 5 bases and V 6 bases, and 5 bases lay outside the gene matches. CDR1 and CDR2 (germline): MGHDK, SYGVNS. CDR3: CASSADRETGELFF. The CDR3 DNA sequence: TGTGCCAGCAGCGCGGACAGGGAGACCGGGGAGCTGTTTTTT.

V usage is TRBV5-3 and J usage is TRBJ1-1; no clear D gene. TRBV5-3 is an ORF, and what it does is uncertain. The V end was cut by 4 bases, the J end by 1 base, with 11 bases between. This CDR3 has 14 residues. CDR3 DNA: TGTGCCAGAAGCGCCTCCCCCAGGAACACTGAAGCTTTCTTT. This translates into CARSASPRNTEAFF.

The chain carries TRBV3-1 (or the pseudogene TRBV3-2) and TRBJ2-1, with D possibly matching TRBD2 (6 bases). Germline assignment: CDR1 LGHDT and CDR2 YNNKEL (reference sequence). The V end lost 5 bases, the J end lost 5 bases, and 19 bases lay between the germline ends. The CDR3 is made up of 16 amino acids. The CDR3 nucleotides are TGTGCCAGCAGCTCTCAGGGCGCGGGGAGCCACAATGAGCAGTTCTTC. It codes for CASSSQGAGSHNEQFF.

The chain combines TRBV4-2 with TRBJ2-1, with TRBD2 matching over 7 bases. The CDR3 length is 16 residues. The J segment lost 3 bases and the V segment lost 4 bases, leaving 9 bases of the junction unmatched. Per germline, CDR1 LGHNA and CDR2 YNFKEQ. CDR3 region: CASSRASGTFYNEQFF. CDR3 nucleotides: TGTGCCAGCAGCCGAGCTAGCGGCACCTTCTACAATGAGCAGTTCTTC.

The chain carries TRBV7-2 and TRBJ2-7, with a tentative D call TRBD2 (6 bases). CDR1 and CDR2 from the germline V gene are SGHTA and FQGNSA. This CDR3 has 14 amino acids. Trimming removed 3 bases from V and 6 bases from J, with 15 bases in between. CDR3 sequence reads: CASSFGREFGEQYF. The CDR3 bases are TGTGCCAGCAGCTTCGGTCGGGAGTTTGGCGAGCAGTACTTC.

The genes are TRBV27 and TRBJ2-3; D is ambiguous. The germline V and J ends were trimmed by 5 bases and 7 bases, with 16 bases remaining between them. Per germline, CDR1 MNHEY and CDR2 SMNVEV (reference sequence). The CDR3 is 14 residues long. CDR3 residues: CASSPNTRRNTQYF. In DNA form, the CDR3 reads TGTGCCAGCAGTCCGAACACCCGTCGAAATACGCAGTATTTT.

This chain joins TRBV28 and TRBJ2-7, with TRBD2 matching over 12 bases. The CDR3 totals 14 residues. The V and J ends lost 8 bases and 4 bases, in that order; junction bases with no gene match: 6. CDR1 is MDHEN and CDR2 is SYDVKM in the germline V gene. This CDR3 reads CASGRTSGIYEQYF. CDR3 bases: TGTGCCAGCGGCAGGACTAGCGGGATATACGAGCAGTACTTC. The entire variable domain, with the rest obtained from reference TRBV28 and TRBJ2-7, is as follows: DVKVTQSSRYLVKRTGEKVFLECVQDMDHENMFWYRQDPGLGLRLIYFSYDVKMKEKGDIPEGYSVSREKKERFSLILESASTNQTSMYLCASGRTSGIYEQYFGPGTRLTVT.

This rearrangement joins TRBV5-5 to TRBJ2-1; 8 bases match TRBD2. The V gene end was trimmed by 5 bases and the J gene end by 3 bases; junction bases not matched to a gene: 7. Germline V lookup: CDR1 SGHKS, CDR2 YYEKEE (reference sequence). There are 15 residues in the CDR3. CDR3 sequence reads: CASRQTSGDYNEQFF. In DNA form, the CDR3 reads TGTGCCAGCAGGCAAACTAGCGGAGACTACAATGAGCAGTTCTTC.

The V call is TRBV6-2 or TRBV6-3, the J call TRBJ1-2; 9 positions agree with TRBD1. J lost 6 bases, V lost 2 bases, and 7 bases had no gene match. Looked up from germline, CDR1 is MNHEY and CDR2 is SVGEGT. The CDR3 totals 15 residues. CDR3 DNA sequence: TGTGCCAGCAGTTACCGGGACAGGGTTGGAAATGGCTACACCTTC. Encoded protein: CASSYRDRVGNGYTF.

V and J are TRBV30 and TRBJ2-1; 7 positions agree with TRBD1. The CDR3 sequence is 15 residues long. Trimming at V came to 4 bases and at J to 9 bases, leaving 15 bases not matched to a gene. Germline loops: CDR1 GTSNPN, CDR2 SVGIG (reference sequence). The CDR3 DNA reads as TGTGCCTGGATACAGTGGACAGGCGCCCCTCCTGAGCAGTTCTTC. Encoded protein: CAWIQWTGAPPEQFF.

The chain combines TRBV29-1 with TRBJ2-3; 11 nucleotides agree with TRBD2. The CDR3 covers 16 residues. The V segment lost 0 bases and the J segment 2 bases; nucleotides outside the gene matches: 4. Germline V gene data show CDR1 as SQVTM and CDR2 as ANQGSEA. CDR3 in amino acids: CSVEDRLAGPTDTQYF. CDR3 coding DNA: TGCAGCGTTGAAGATCGACTAGCGGGGCCCACAGATACGCAGTATTTT.

This clone was recorded a few times. This rearrangement joins TRBV6-4 to TRBJ2-3; no clear D. The CDR3 runs to 13 residues. V lost 6 bases and J lost 4, with 11 bases in between. From germline, CDR1 is MRHNA and CDR2 SNTAGT. For the CDR3, the DNA is TGTGCCAGCAGCGCCGGAGAGGCAGATACGCAGTATTTT. Translated: CASSAGEADTQYF.